One T cell receptor beta chain is described in this entry. Its antigen specificity is not known. Base qualities are missing; no much larger clone stands one base away. The CDR3 numbers 12 residues from cysteine through phenylalanine. Only the CDR3 part of the read is kept: 36 bases, read in frame from the first base. Per the germline V gene, MDHEN is the CDR1 and SYDVKM is the CDR2. The trim is 5 bases for V and 4 bases for J, with a gap of 8 bases between the germline ends. Whole blood was collected in K2EDTA tubes by collaborating institutions according to the institutions' own protocols. For TCRbeta analysis, collaborators shipped samples as frozen whole blood, isolated PBMCs, or DNA extracted from either of those sample types. The sample originates from a study of blood T cell repertoires in COVID-19 (TCRdb year 2020). For the wider study: The collaborator samples originated in the United States, Italy and Spain and spanned the acute and convalescent phases of COVID-19. Nearly every sample came with metadata listing a de-identified subject ID, COVID-19 status, age in years and sex. A freely available public database, intended as a resource for researchers studying the immune response to SARS-CoV-2, is where the repertoires were released. Where available, HLA class I and class II types were obtained from metadata supplied by the sample provider rather than from assay-based typing. Samples came from the ongoing ImmuneRACE study (first 160 participants) plus 1,254 subjects from 6 global collaborators. Deeply sampled blood TCRbeta repertoires from subjects exposed to, actively infected with, or recovered from COVID-19 were included in the dataset. The prospective study material was composed of cDNA or gDNA derived from T cells, B-cell-depleted T cells, or PBMCs. General study outcomes and caveats: The amount of clinical and demographic metadata varied by source and participant and was provided uncurated.

TCRbeta CDR3 regions were amplified from genomic DNA using the immunoSEQ Assay, a bias-controlled multiplex PCR. The original methods were these. The number of nucleated cells in each sample was estimated from the amplification of reference gene primers within the assay. To quantify the absolute abundance of each unique TCRbeta CDR3 rearrangement, sequence reads were collapsed and filtered. For each sample, productive Simpson clonality was calculated by taking the square root of Simpson's diversity index across productive rearrangements. Not all clones reach the TCRdb copy of this immuneACCESS table, which keeps in-frame sequences only. Checked studies attribute under half of the gap to unresolved V genes and leave the rest unexplained. From that table come the V and J calls and clone size; the DNA was used to work out D and trimming. The sample data list under 60,000 clones, and 65% to 80% of these were observed just once. Roughly 25% of the sample comes from the top ten.

Recombination joined TRBV28 with TRBJ1-2, with the D gene too uncertain to name. This sequence originates from a man between 65 and 85 years old with acute or convalescent COVID-19. Sequenced input: peripheral blood. The bases are TGTGCCAGCAGTGTTAGTGGCTATGGCTACACCTTC. Translated, it reads CASSVSGYGYTF.